Given below is one T cell receptor beta chain in context. Its antigen is still unknown. Between the trimmed V and J ends, which lost 3 bases and 8 bases, there was a span of 20 bases. CDR3 length: 15 residues. CDR1 SGDLS and CDR2 YYNGEE come from the germline V gene. The TCR beta CDR3 regions underwent amplification using RNA transcripts as the source. First-round RT-PCR with HTBI primers amplified the TCR CDR3 region. Via MiXCR, TCRdb re-called the multiplex PCR reads, giving one row per CDR3 protein. The table includes some 510,000 distinct CDR3 sequences, 40% to 55% detected once. An absence of ophthalmopathy progression within 18 months meant stable Graves' hyperthyroidism. Hyperthyroidism in the patients, aged 18 to 65, was newly diagnosed and under 2 months in duration. Uncontrolled infection, other autoimmune disease, pregnancy or lactation disqualified patients from enrolment. These data belong to a study of T cells in Graves' hyperthyroidism and ophthalmopathy.

Study observations and caveats: Most thyroid clonotypes expanded above 0.001 were also detected in blood.

The clonotype comes from a woman under 30 with Graves' hyperthyroidism. What was sequenced was peripheral blood or thyroid tissue (not recorded which). J is TRBJ1-2 and V is TRBV9; D perhaps matches TRBD1 (6 bases). CDR3 loop: CASSGGGGSGRGYTF. CDR3 nucleotide sequence: TGTGCCAGCAGCGGAGGAGGGGGATCTGGCAGGGGCTACACCTTC.